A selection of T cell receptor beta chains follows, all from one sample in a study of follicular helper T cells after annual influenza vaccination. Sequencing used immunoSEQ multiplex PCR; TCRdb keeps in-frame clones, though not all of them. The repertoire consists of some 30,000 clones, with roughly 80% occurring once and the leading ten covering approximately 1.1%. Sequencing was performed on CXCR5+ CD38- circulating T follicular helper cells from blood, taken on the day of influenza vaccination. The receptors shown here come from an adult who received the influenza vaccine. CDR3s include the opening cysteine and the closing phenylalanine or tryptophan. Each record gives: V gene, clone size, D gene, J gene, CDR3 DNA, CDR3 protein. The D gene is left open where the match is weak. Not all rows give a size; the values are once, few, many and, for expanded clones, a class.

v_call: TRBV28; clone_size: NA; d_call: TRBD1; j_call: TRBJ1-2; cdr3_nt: TGTGCCAGCACGGACAGGGGCGATGGCTACACCTTC; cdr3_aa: CASTDRGDGYTF
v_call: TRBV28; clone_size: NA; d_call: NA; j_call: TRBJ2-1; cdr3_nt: TGTGCCAGCAGTTCTGGGGGGGGCGAAGGTACGAATGAGCAGTTCTTC; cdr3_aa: CASSSGGGEGTNEQFF
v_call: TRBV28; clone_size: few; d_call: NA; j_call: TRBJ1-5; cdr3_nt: TGTGCCAGCAGTTCACAACGCCAACCCCAGCATTTT; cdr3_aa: CASSSQRQPQHF
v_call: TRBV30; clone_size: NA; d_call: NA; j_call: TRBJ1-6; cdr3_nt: TGTGCCTGGAGGCCCCCCGGGGGCTCCTATAATTCACCCCTCCACTTT; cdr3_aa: CAWRPPGGSYNSPLHF
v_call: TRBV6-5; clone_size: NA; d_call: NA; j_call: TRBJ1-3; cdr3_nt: TGTGCCAGCAGCCCCGGTCAGGGGTACGGAAACACCATATATTTT; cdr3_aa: CASSPGQGYGNTIYF
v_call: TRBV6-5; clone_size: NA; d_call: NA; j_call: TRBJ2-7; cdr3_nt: TGTGCCAGCAGTCTACGACAGACTCCTCCACGGGAGCAGTACTTC; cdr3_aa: CASSLRQTPPREQYF
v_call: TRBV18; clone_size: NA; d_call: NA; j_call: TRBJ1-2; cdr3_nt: TGTGCCAGCTCACGGGACGGGGACTTCTATGGCTACACCTTC; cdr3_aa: CASSRDGDFYGYTF
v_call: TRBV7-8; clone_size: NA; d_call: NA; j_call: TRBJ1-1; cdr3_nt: TGTGCCAGCAGCTTAGCGCGGTTGGGTAACACTGAAGCTTTCTTT; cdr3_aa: CASSLARLGNTEAFF
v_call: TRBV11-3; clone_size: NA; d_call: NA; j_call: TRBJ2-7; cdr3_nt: TGTGCCAGCAGCTTAATGGTAGGGGCCAAGCAGTACTTC; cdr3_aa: CASSLMVGAKQYF
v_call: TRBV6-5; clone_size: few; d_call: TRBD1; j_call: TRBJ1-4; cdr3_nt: TGTGCCAGCAGTTACGACAGGGAGAGTGAAAAACTGTTTTTT; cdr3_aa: CASSYDRESEKLFF
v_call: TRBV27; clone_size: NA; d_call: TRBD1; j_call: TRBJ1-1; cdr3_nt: TGTGCCAGCAGACATCGACAGGGATCCACTGAAGCTTTCTTT; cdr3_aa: CASRHRQGSTEAFF
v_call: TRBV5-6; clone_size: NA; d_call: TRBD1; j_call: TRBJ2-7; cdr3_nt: TGTGCCAGCAGCTCACTTTGGGACAGGGGAGCCTACGAGCAGTACTTC; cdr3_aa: CASSSLWDRGAYEQYF
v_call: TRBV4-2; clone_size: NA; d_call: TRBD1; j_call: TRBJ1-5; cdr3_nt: TGTGCCAGCAGCCAAGTGCCCCGGGACAGGTATGGAAGCAATCAGCCCCAGCATTTT; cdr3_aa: CASSQVPRDRYGSNQPQHF
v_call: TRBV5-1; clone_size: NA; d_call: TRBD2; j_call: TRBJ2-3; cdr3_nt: TGCGCCAGCAGCCGGACTAGCGGGGGGGCCAAGTTAGATACGCAGTATTTT; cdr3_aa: CASSRTSGGAKLDTQYF
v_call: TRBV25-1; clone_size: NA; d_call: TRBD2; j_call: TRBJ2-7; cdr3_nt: TGTGCCAGCAGTGCCCAACTAGCGGGAGCTTACGAGCAGTACTTC; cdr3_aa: CASSAQLAGAYEQYF
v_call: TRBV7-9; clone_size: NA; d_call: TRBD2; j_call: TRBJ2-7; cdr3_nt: TGTGCCAGCAGAGCGGGGCCTACCTACGAGCAGTACTTC; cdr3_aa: CASRAGPTYEQYF
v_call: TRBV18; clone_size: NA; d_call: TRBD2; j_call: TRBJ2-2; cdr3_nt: TGTGCCAGCTCACTCCAGCGGGAGAACACCGGGGAGCTGTTTTTT; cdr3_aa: CASSLQRENTGELFF
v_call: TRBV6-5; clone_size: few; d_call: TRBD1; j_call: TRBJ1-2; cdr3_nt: TGTGCCAGCAGCTTGACAGGGGGATTCTATGGCTACACCTTC; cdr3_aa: CASSLTGGFYGYTF
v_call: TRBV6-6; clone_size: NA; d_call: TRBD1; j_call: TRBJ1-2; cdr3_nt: TGTGCCAGCAGTTACTCGGGACAGGGGGATGGCTACACCTTC; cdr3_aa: CASSYSGQGDGYTF
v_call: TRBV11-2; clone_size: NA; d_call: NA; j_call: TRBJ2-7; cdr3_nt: TGTGCCAGCAGCTTAGATCCCGGGGGGCCTTACGAGCAGTACTTC; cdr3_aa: CASSLDPGGPYEQYF
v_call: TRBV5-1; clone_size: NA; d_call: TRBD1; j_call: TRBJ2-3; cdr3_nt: TGCGCCAGCACCTATCAACCGGGACAGGGCGCAGATACGCAGTATTTT; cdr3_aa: CASTYQPGQGADTQYF
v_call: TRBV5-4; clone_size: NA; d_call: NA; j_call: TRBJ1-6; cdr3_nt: TGTGCCAGCAGCTCCGGACAGAGCTCCTATAATTCACCCCTCCACTTT; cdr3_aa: CASSSGQSSYNSPLHF
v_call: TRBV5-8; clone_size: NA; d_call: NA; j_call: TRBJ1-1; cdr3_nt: TGTGCCAGCAGCTTGGGCCTATACACTGAAGCTTTCTTT; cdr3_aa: CASSLGLYTEAFF
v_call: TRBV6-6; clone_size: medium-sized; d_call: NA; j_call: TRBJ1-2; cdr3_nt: TGTGCCACCGCGGGGGACTCTGGCTACACCTTC; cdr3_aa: CATAGDSGYTF
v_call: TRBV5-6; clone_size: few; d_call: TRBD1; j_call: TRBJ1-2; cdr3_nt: TGTGCCAGCAGCCCACAGGGGCGCGGCTACACCTTC; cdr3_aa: CASSPQGRGYTF
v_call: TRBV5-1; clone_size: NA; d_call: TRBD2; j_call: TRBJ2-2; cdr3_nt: TGCGCCAGCAGCGTTAGCGGGACGAACACCGGGGAGCTGTTTTTT; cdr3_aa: CASSVSGTNTGELFF
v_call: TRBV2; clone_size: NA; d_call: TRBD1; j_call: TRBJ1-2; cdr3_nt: TGTGCCAGCGGAGGGACAGGGGGTGATGGCTACACCTTC; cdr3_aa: CASGGTGGDGYTF
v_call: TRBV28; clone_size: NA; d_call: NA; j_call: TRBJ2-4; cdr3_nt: TGTGCCAGCAGTTTTAGGAACAGGGAGTACAAAAACATTCAGTACTTC; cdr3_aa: CASSFRNREYKNIQYF
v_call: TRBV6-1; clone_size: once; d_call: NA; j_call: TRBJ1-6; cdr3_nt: TGTGCAGTCAGGCAGGGGAATTCACCCCTCCACTTT; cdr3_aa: CAVRQGNSPLHF
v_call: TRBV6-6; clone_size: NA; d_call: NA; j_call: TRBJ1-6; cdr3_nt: TGTGCCAGCAGTCACGCCGGGGAGCCTCATTCACCCCTCCACTTT; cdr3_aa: CASSHAGEPHSPLHF
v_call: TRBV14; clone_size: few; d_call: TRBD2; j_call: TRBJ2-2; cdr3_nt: TGTGCCAGCAGCCCCTCAACTAGCGGGAGGGCCCGAGGGGAGCTGTTTTTT; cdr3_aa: CASSPSTSGRARGELFF